These T cell receptor beta chains were read from a single sample in a study of PD-L1 blockade in urothelial cancer. The data were produced by immunoSEQ multiplex PCR, yet TCRdb's version contains in-frame clones alone and is incomplete. This table has about 110,000 clones, approximately 85% appearing once. Sequencing used PBMCs, obtained around atezolizumab (anti-PD-L1) treatment. These receptor sequences come from a man in his forties or fifties with urothelial cancer. The CDR3 runs from the conserved cysteine through the conserved F or W. A D gene is named only where the DNA matches it firmly. Size is stated for part of the rows, as once, few or many counts, or as a class when the clone is expanded.

CASSLARQGAGEQYF	TGTGCCAGCAGCTTAGCAAGACAGGGGGCGGGCGAGCAGTACTTC	-	TRBD1	TRBV7-6	TRBJ2-7
CASTWYGANTGELFF	TGTGCCAGCACCTGGTATGGAGCGAACACCGGGGAGCTGTTTTTT	few	-	TRBV5-4	TRBJ2-2
CASSPRGLFTFNEKLFF	TGTGCCAGCTCACCAAGGGGGCTCTTCACCTTTAATGAAAAACTGTTTTTT	-	TRBD1	TRBV18	TRBJ1-4
CASSPRQREGRVTQYF	TGTGCCAGCTCACCCCGCCAGCGGGAGGGCCGAGTGACCCAGTACTTC	-	TRBD2	TRBV18	TRBJ2-5
CASSFWGQKGEKLFF	TGTGCCAGCAGTTTTTGGGGTCAGAAGGGGGAAAAACTGTTTTTT	-	-	TRBV6-5	TRBJ1-4
CASSQVFGQASTDTQYF	TGCGCCAGCAGCCAAGTTTTCGGACAAGCCAGCACAGATACGCAGTATTTT	-	-	TRBV4-1	TRBJ2-3
CASSRPGTGIKTEAFF	TGTGCCAGCAGCCGTCCCGGGACAGGGATCAAGACTGAAGCTTTCTTT	-	TRBD1	TRBV28	TRBJ1-1
CASSLRTEAFF	TGTGCCAGCAGCCTACGGACTGAAGCTTTCTTT	-	-	TRBV7-2	TRBJ1-1
CASSLGTGNFRETQYF	TGTGCCAGCAGCTTAGGGACAGGGAATTTTCGGGAGACCCAGTACTTC	-	TRBD1	TRBV11-2	TRBJ2-5
CASSLSLAGPQDTQYF	TGTGCCAGCAGCTTATCTCTCGCGGGGCCCCAGGATACGCAGTATTTT	-	-	TRBV7-9	TRBJ2-3
CASSLDRGRDGYTF	TGCGCCAGCAGCTTGGACAGGGGTCGCGATGGCTACACCTTC	-	TRBD1	TRBV5-1	TRBJ1-2
CASRTGVWVYEQYF	TGTGCCAGCAGAACAGGGGTTTGGGTCTACGAGCAGTACTTC	-	TRBD1	TRBV2	TRBJ2-7
CASSRHADTEAFF	TGTGCCAGCTCACGTCACGCGGACACTGAAGCTTTCTTT	-	-	TRBV18	TRBJ1-1
CALEGARNEQFF	TGTGCCCTGGAGGGGGCGCGCAATGAGCAGTTCTTC	-	-	TRBV7-9	TRBJ2-1
CASSLGEAGELFF	TGTGCCAGCAGCTTAGGGGAGGCCGGGGAGCTGTTTTTT	once	-	TRBV11-1	TRBJ2-2
CAWEGLAGGRTQYF	TGTGCCTGGGAGGGACTAGCGGGAGGTCGGACGCAGTATTTT	-	TRBD2	TRBV30	TRBJ2-3
CASSDSAESYNEQFF	TGTGCCAGCAGTGACTCAGCGGAGTCCTACAATGAGCAGTTCTTC	few	-	TRBV6-4	TRBJ2-1
CAWSVFEETQYF	TGTGCCTGGAGTGTATTCGAAGAGACCCAGTACTTC	-	-	TRBV30	TRBJ2-5
CASKLGRVSTDTQYF	TGTGCCAGCAAATTGGGGAGGGTAAGCACAGATACGCAGTATTTT	few	TRBD2	TRBV27	TRBJ2-3
CASSPESEGGRRNTEAFF	TGTGCCAGCAGCCCTGAGAGCGAAGGAGGTCGTAGGAACACTGAAGCTTTCTTT	-	-	TRBV4-2	TRBJ1-1
CASSQVITGEQYF	TGTGCCAGCAGCCAAGTTATAACGGGCGAGCAGTACTTC	-	-	TRBV4-2	TRBJ2-7
CASSLVLAGGGDEQYF	TGCGCCAGCAGCTTGGTTCTAGCGGGAGGTGGAGACGAGCAGTACTTC	-	TRBD2	TRBV5-1	TRBJ2-7
CASSGTSGRAVRHEQYF	TGTGCCAGCTCAGGGACTAGCGGGAGGGCGGTCCGGCACGAGCAGTACTTC	once	TRBD2	TRBV28	TRBJ2-7
CASSAGTENTEAFF	TGTGCCAGCAGCGCCGGGACAGAGAACACTGAAGCTTTCTTT	medium-sized	TRBD1	TRBV2	TRBJ1-1
CASSSSRTGVETQYF	TGTGCCAGCAGCTCGTCTCGGACAGGGGTAGAGACCCAGTACTTC	-	TRBD1	TRBV11-2	TRBJ2-5
CASSFSGNTGELFF	TGTGCCAGCAGCTTTAGCGGAAACACCGGGGAGCTGTTTTTT	once	-	TRBV7-2	TRBJ2-2
CASSLGAGGGVSYEQYF	TGTGCCAGCAGCTTGGGGGCGGGGGGTGGTGTTTCATACGAGCAGTACTTC	-	TRBD2	TRBV5-4	TRBJ2-7